Listed below are T cell receptor beta chains from one sample, sequenced in a study of shared clonotypes between healthy human individuals. Repertoires were generated with immunoSEQ multiplex PCR, while TCRdb's copy carries only in-frame clones and drops some. The sample records about 2.5 million clones, under 95% being singletons. Sequencing was done on a sample of naive CD4+ T cells from PBMCs. These receptors came from a man between 18 and 29 years old in good health. Some clones in this sample may be carry-over from other donors' samples. The CDR3 runs from the conserved cysteine through the conserved F or W. D genes are given only for firm matches.

D gene: TRBD2
V gene: TRBV11-2
J gene: TRBJ2-7
CDR3 DNA: TGTGCCAGCAGTCCCCTCTCTAGCGGCCGCTCCTACGAGCAGTACTTC
CDR3 protein: CASSPLSSGRSYEQYF

D gene: TRBD2
V gene: TRBV6-5
J gene: TRBJ2-1
CDR3 DNA: TGTGCCAGCAGAAGAGCGGGAATCCTCATTGAGCAGTTCTTC
CDR3 protein: CASRRAGILIEQFF

D gene: -
V gene: TRBV2
J gene: TRBJ1-5
CDR3 DNA: TGTGCCAGCAGTTTTGACAGACAGCCCCAGCATTTT
CDR3 protein: CASSFDRQPQHF

D gene: -
V gene: TRBV7-6
J gene: TRBJ2-7
CDR3 DNA: TGTGCCAGCAGCTTGACGGTAGGGCGGTACGAGCAGTACTTC
CDR3 protein: CASSLTVGRYEQYF

D gene: -
V gene: TRBV7-9
J gene: TRBJ1-2
CDR3 DNA: TGTGCCAGCAGCTTAGCCGGGGGCAGGGGCTATGGCTACACCTTC
CDR3 protein: CASSLAGGRGYGYTF

D gene: -
V gene: TRBV5-1
J gene: TRBJ2-3
CDR3 DNA: TGCGCCAGCAGCCCCCCCGTAGGGAGCACAGATACGCAGTATTTT
CDR3 protein: CASSPPVGSTDTQYF

D gene: TRBD2
V gene: TRBV7-8
J gene: TRBJ2-7
CDR3 DNA: TGTGCCAGCAGCCGGGGGGGGGCGGCATACGAGCAGTACTTC
CDR3 protein: CASSRGGAAYEQYF

D gene: -
V gene: TRBV30
J gene: TRBJ1-2
CDR3 DNA: TGTGCCTGGAGTGGTTATTTCGGGACAACGCGGCTGAAGTTC
CDR3 protein: CAWSGYFGTTRLKF

D gene: -
V gene: TRBV5-1
J gene: TRBJ2-1
CDR3 DNA: TGCGCCAGCAGCTTTTTCGGGGAGTCGGGCCCCCCTCGCAATGAGCAGTTCTTC
CDR3 protein: CASSFFGESGPPRNEQFF

D gene: TRBD1
V gene: TRBV10-3
J gene: TRBJ2-3
CDR3 DNA: TGTGCCATCACCCAAGGGACAGAAGGACCACCAGATACGCAGTATTTT
CDR3 protein: CAITQGTEGPPDTQYF